These T cell receptor beta chains were read from a single sample in a study of cytotoxic CD8 clonotypes in ibrutinib-treated CLL. Profiled with immunoSEQ multiplex PCR; TCRdb holds only in-frame clones, not every one. This sample carries 150,000 to 200,000 clones, nearly 90% of them seen once, and the ten largest clones take 3% to 3.5%. This material consisted of PBMCs, taken at disease progression, from a patient treated with ibrutinib. The receptors were sampled from a human donor with chronic lymphocytic leukemia. Each CDR3 is given with its conserved first and last residue. Fields, in order: CDR3 protein, CDR3 DNA, clone size, V gene, J gene, D gene. The D gene is left open where the match is weak. Size tells how often a clone was seen (once, few, many) or the class of an expanded clone, and some rows leave it out.

cdr3_aa: CASGQSDYTEAFF
cdr3_nt: TGTGCCAGCGGACAATCTGATTATACTGAAGCTTTCTTT
clone_size: -
v_call: TRBV6-5
j_call: TRBJ1-1
d_call: -

cdr3_aa: CASSAREEETQYF
cdr3_nt: TGTGCCAGCAGCGCCCGGGAGGAAGAGACCCAGTACTTC
clone_size: -
v_call: TRBV5-4
j_call: TRBJ2-5
d_call: TRBD2

cdr3_aa: CASSFRDRVYEQYF
cdr3_nt: TGTGCCAGCAGTTTCCGGGACAGGGTCTACGAGCAGTACTTC
clone_size: -
v_call: TRBV27
j_call: TRBJ2-7
d_call: TRBD1

cdr3_aa: CASSDRRDRGYGYTF
cdr3_nt: TGTGCCAGCAGTGATCGCCGGGACAGGGGGTATGGCTACACCTTC
clone_size: -
v_call: TRBV6-4
j_call: TRBJ1-2
d_call: TRBD1

cdr3_aa: CASSSTGDEKLFF
cdr3_nt: TGTGCCAGCAGCTCGACAGGAGATGAAAAACTGTTTTTT
clone_size: few
v_call: TRBV6-6
j_call: TRBJ1-4
d_call: -

cdr3_aa: CASSRPGAGDQPQHF
cdr3_nt: TGTGCCAGCAGTCGCCCGGGGGCAGGGGATCAGCCCCAGCATTTT
clone_size: -
v_call: TRBV6-1
j_call: TRBJ1-5
d_call: -

cdr3_aa: CASSIYGGQGVGNGYTF
cdr3_nt: TGCGCCAGCAGCATTTACGGCGGACAGGGTGTTGGGAATGGCTACACCTTC
clone_size: -
v_call: TRBV5-1
j_call: TRBJ1-2
d_call: TRBD1

cdr3_aa: CASSLAAGAYEQYF
cdr3_nt: TGTGCCAGCAGCTTAGCGGCGGGAGCCTACGAGCAGTACTTC
clone_size: -
v_call: TRBV7-2
j_call: TRBJ2-7
d_call: TRBD2

cdr3_aa: CASSQGRYNEQFF
cdr3_nt: TGTGCCAGCAGCCAGGGTCGGTACAATGAGCAGTTCTTC
clone_size: -
v_call: TRBV14
j_call: TRBJ2-1
d_call: -

cdr3_aa: CASSFAAGANVLTF
cdr3_nt: TGTGCCAGCAGCTTTGCGGCTGGGGCCAACGTCCTGACTTTC
clone_size: -
v_call: TRBV7-9
j_call: TRBJ2-6
d_call: -

cdr3_aa: CASSDTRAGGRQETQYF
cdr3_nt: TGTGCCAGCAGTGATACCCGCGCGGGAGGTCGTCAAGAGACCCAGTACTTC
clone_size: -
v_call: TRBV25-1
j_call: TRBJ2-5
d_call: TRBD2

cdr3_aa: CASSSGLAGGTISSSYEQYF
cdr3_nt: TGTGCCAGTAGTTCGGGACTAGCGGGAGGAACGATAAGTAGCTCCTACGAGCAGTACTTC
clone_size: -
v_call: TRBV19
j_call: TRBJ2-7
d_call: TRBD2

cdr3_aa: CASGGGSNEQYF
cdr3_nt: TGCGCCAGCGGCGGGGGGTCCAACGAGCAGTACTTC
clone_size: -
v_call: TRBV10-1
j_call: TRBJ2-7
d_call: TRBD2

cdr3_aa: CASRENTDLYNEQFF
cdr3_nt: TGTGCCAGCAGGGAAAACACCGACCTGTACAATGAGCAGTTCTTC
clone_size: -
v_call: TRBV7-3
j_call: TRBJ2-1
d_call: -

cdr3_aa: CASSLLGDRGEKLFF
cdr3_nt: TGTGCCAGCAGCTTATTGGGGGACAGGGGGGAAAAACTGTTTTTT
clone_size: -
v_call: TRBV7-2
j_call: TRBJ1-4
d_call: TRBD1

cdr3_aa: CASSQAEGTDTQYF
cdr3_nt: TGTGCCAGCAGCCAAGCCGAGGGGACAGATACGCAGTATTTT
clone_size: -
v_call: TRBV4-2
j_call: TRBJ2-3
d_call: -

cdr3_aa: CASSDRGERPQHF
cdr3_nt: TGCGCCAGCAGTGATCGCGGGGAGAGGCCCCAGCATTTT
clone_size: -
v_call: TRBV10-1
j_call: TRBJ1-5
d_call: -

cdr3_aa: CASSLDQGYGNTIYF
cdr3_nt: TGCGCCAGCAGCTTGGATCAGGGTTATGGAAACACCATATATTTT
clone_size: -
v_call: TRBV5-1
j_call: TRBJ1-3
d_call: -

cdr3_aa: CASSLSGNSNEQFF
cdr3_nt: TGTGCCAGCAGCTTAAGTGGGAATAGCAATGAGCAGTTCTTC
clone_size: -
v_call: TRBV11-3
j_call: TRBJ2-1
d_call: -

cdr3_aa: CASSLYGSGHEQYF
cdr3_nt: TGTGCCAGCAGCTTATATGGCTCGGGCCACGAGCAGTACTTC
clone_size: -
v_call: TRBV7-9
j_call: TRBJ2-7
d_call: -

cdr3_aa: CASSIDFRGNQPQHF
cdr3_nt: TGTGCCAGTAGTATAGATTTTCGCGGGAATCAGCCCCAGCATTTT
clone_size: -
v_call: TRBV19
j_call: TRBJ1-5
d_call: -

cdr3_aa: CASSLVGGSGNTIYF
cdr3_nt: TGCGCCAGCAGCTTGGTTGGGGGCTCTGGAAACACCATATATTTT
clone_size: -
v_call: TRBV5-1
j_call: TRBJ1-3
d_call: -

cdr3_aa: CATSSLTVRETQYF
cdr3_nt: TGTGCCACCAGCAGCCTGACAGTACGGGAGACCCAGTACTTC
clone_size: -
v_call: TRBV15
j_call: TRBJ2-5
d_call: -

cdr3_aa: CASSSAGLRGGF
cdr3_nt: TGTGCCAGCAGTTCCGCGGGACTGAGGGGAGGATTC
clone_size: -
v_call: TRBV27
j_call: TRBJ1-2
d_call: -

cdr3_aa: CASSIDRGTGPHEQYF
cdr3_nt: TGTGCCAGCAGCATCGACCGCGGGACAGGGCCTCACGAGCAGTACTTC
clone_size: -
v_call: TRBV27
j_call: TRBJ2-7
d_call: TRBD1

cdr3_aa: CASSLVSGTNYTF
cdr3_nt: TGTGCCAGCAGCTTAGTCTCAGGGACAAACTACACCTTC
clone_size: -
v_call: TRBV7-3
j_call: TRBJ1-2
d_call: -